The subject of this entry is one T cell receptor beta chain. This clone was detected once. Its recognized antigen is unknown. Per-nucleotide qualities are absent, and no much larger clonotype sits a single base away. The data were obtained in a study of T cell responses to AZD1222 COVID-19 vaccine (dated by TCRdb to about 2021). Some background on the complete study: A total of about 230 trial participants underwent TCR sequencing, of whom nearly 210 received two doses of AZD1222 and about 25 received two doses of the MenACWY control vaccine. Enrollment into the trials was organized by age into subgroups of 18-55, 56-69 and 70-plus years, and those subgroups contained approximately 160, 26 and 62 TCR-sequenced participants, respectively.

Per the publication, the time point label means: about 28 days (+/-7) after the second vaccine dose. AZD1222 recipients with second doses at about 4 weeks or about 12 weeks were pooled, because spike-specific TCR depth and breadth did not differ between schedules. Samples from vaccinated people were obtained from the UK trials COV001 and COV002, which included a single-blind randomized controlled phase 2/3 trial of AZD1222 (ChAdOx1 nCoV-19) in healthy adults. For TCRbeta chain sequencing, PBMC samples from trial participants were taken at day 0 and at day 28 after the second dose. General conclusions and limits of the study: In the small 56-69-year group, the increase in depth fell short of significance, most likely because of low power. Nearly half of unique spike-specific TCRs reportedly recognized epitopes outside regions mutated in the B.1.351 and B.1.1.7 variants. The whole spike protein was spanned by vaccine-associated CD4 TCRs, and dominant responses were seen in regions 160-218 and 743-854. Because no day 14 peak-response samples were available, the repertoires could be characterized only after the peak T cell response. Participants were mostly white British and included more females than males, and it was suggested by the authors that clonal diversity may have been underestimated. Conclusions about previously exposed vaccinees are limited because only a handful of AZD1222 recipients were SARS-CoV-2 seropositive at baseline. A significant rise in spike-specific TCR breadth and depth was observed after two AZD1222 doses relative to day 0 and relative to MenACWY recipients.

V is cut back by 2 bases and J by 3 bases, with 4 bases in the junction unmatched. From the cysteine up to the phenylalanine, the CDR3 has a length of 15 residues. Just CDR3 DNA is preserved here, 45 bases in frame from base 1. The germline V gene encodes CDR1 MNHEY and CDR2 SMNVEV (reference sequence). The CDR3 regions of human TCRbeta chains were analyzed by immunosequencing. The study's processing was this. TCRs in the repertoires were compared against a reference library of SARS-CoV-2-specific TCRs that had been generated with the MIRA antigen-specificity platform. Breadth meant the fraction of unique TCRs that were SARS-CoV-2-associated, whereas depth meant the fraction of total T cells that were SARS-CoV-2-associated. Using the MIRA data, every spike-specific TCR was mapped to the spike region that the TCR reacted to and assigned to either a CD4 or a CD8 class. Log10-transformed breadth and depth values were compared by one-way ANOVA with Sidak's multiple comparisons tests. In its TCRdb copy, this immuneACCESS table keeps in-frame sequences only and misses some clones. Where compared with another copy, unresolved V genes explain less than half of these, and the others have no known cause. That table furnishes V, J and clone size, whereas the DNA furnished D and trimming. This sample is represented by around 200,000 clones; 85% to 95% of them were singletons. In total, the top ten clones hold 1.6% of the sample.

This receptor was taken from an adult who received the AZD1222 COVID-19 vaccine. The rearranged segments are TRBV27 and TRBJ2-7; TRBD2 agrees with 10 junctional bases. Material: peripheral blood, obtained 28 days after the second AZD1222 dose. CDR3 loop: CASSLIAGGGYEQYF. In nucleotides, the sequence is TGTGCCAGCAGTTTAATAGCGGGGGGCGGCTACGAGCAGTACTTC.